The rows below give T cell receptor beta chains drawn from one sample of a study of blood T cells in healthy people across ages. One entry per CDR3 protein, called by TCRdb with MiXCR from the 5' RACE reads. The data contain 600,000 to 800,000 distinct CDR3 sequences, around 52% of them singletons. Sequencing was performed on blood. The receptor set was obtained from a woman older than 75 in good health. Each CDR3 is given with its conserved first and last residue. The order of the fields is V gene, J gene, clone size, D gene, CDR3 protein, CDR3 DNA. A D gene is named only where the DNA matches it firmly. Clone size is given for some rows only: seen once, a few or many times, or a class if the clone is expanded.

V: TRBV28
J: TRBJ2-1
size: many
D: TRBD2
CDR3: CASTQGGSTSQFF
DNA: TGTGCCAGCACCCAAGGCGGGTCGACTAGCCAGTTCTTC

V: TRBV4-1
J: TRBJ1-2
size: few
D: TRBD1
CDR3: CASSQEFWTGTGYTF
DNA: TGCGCCAGCAGCCAAGAATTCTGGACAGGGACTGGCTACACCTTC

V: TRBV7-9
J: TRBJ2-5
size: few
D: TRBD1
CDR3: CASSPVRGHKETQYF
DNA: TGTGCCAGCAGCCCCGTAAGGGGGCATAAAGAGACCCAGTACTTC

V: TRBV11-2
J: TRBJ2-1
size: many
D: TRBD1
CDR3: CATSGGNEQFF
DNA: TGTGCCACCTCAGGGGGCAATGAGCAGTTCTTC

V: TRBV29-1
J: TRBJ2-5
size: .
D: .
CDR3: CGVEGDLEETQYF
DNA: TGCGGCGTTGAGGGGGACTTAGAAGAGACCCAGTACTTC

V: TRBV20-1
J: TRBJ2-3
size: .
D: .
CDR3: CSASSLVTLSTDTQYF
DNA: TGCAGTGCTAGCAGCCTAGTCACCCTAAGCACAGATACGCAGTATTTT

V: TRBV7-2
J: TRBJ2-3
size: .
D: TRBD2
CDR3: CASSPPSGGARTDTQYF
DNA: TGTGCCAGCAGCCCTCCGAGCGGGGGGGCCCGCACAGATACGCAGTATTTT

V: TRBV12-3/TRBV12-4
J: TRBJ1-1
size: once
D: .
CDR3: CASSLPTGATEAFF
DNA: TGTGCCAGCAGTTTACCAACAGGAGCCACTGAAGCTTTCTTT

V: TRBV4-1
J: TRBJ2-3
size: many
D: TRBD2
CDR3: CASSPTSASTDTQYF
DNA: TGCGCCAGCAGCCCGACTAGCGCCAGCACAGATACGCAGTATTTT

V: TRBV28
J: TRBJ1-2
size: .
D: .
CDR3: CASKLTGYGYTF
DNA: TGTGCCAGCAAGTTGACCGGCTATGGCTACACCTTC

V: TRBV28
J: TRBJ2-5
size: many
D: .
CDR3: CASSLPVQETQYF
DNA: TGTGCCAGCAGTTTGCCAGTCCAAGAGACCCAGTACTTC

V: TRBV12-3/TRBV12-4
J: TRBJ1-1
size: few
D: .
CDR3: CASSSQGFMNTEAFF
DNA: TGTGCCAGCAGTTCTCAGGGATTCATGAACACTGAAGCTTTCTTT

V: TRBV20-1
J: TRBJ1-5
size: .
D: .
CDR3: CSARPGTSNQPQHF
DNA: TGCAGTGCTCGACCGGGGACCTCCAATCAGCCCCAGCATTTT

V: TRBV12-3/TRBV12-4
J: TRBJ2-7
size: .
D: TRBD1
CDR3: CASSLGSGQSNEQYF
DNA: TGTGCCAGCAGTTTAGGTTCGGGACAGTCAAACGAGCAGTACTTC

V: TRBV28
J: TRBJ2-3
size: once
D: .
CDR3: CASSSPGATDTQYF
DNA: TGTGCCAGCAGTTCCCCGGGAGCCACAGATACGCAGTATTTT

V: TRBV10-3
J: TRBJ1-2
size: many
D: TRBD1
CDR3: CAINPGQGIYGYTF
DNA: TGTGCCATCAACCCGGGACAGGGGATCTATGGATACACCTTC

V: TRBV4-3
J: TRBJ2-5
size: .
D: .
CDR3: CASSPEGNHQETQYF
DNA: TGCGCCAGCAGCCCAGAAGGGAATCACCAAGAGACCCAGTACTTC

V: TRBV30
J: TRBJ2-2
size: few
D: TRBD2
CDR3: CADGGDTGELFF
DNA: TGTGCCGACGGGGGGGACACCGGGGAGCTGTTTTTT

V: TRBV6-6
J: TRBJ1-4
size: few
D: .
CDR3: CASSYSDVGVNEKLFF
DNA: TGTGCCAGCAGTTACTCGGATGTCGGGGTTAATGAAAAACTGTTTTTT

V: TRBV21-1
J: TRBJ2-1
size: .
D: .
CDR3: CASSNVSYNEQFF
DNA: TGTGCCAGCAGCAACGTCTCCTACAATGAGCAGTTCTTC

V: TRBV20-1
J: TRBJ1-1
size: .
D: TRBD1
CDR3: CSAISTGQSTEAFF
DNA: TGCAGTGCGATTTCAACGGGACAGTCCACTGAAGCTTTCTTT

V: TRBV7-9
J: TRBJ2-1
size: .
D: .
CDR3: CASSTPRNPRRGKTYNEQFF
DNA: TGTGCCAGCAGCACACCGAGAAACCCGCGACGGGGGAAGACCTACAATGAGCAGTTCTTC

V: TRBV20-1
J: TRBJ2-3
size: .
D: TRBD2
CDR3: CSARLAGMSDTQYF
DNA: TGCAGTGCAAGACTAGCGGGAATGTCAGATACGCAGTATTTT

V: TRBV6-6
J: TRBJ2-5
size: many
D: TRBD1
CDR3: CASRPRTGAVSTQYF
DNA: TGTGCCAGCAGACCCCGGACAGGGGCGGTTTCGACCCAGTACTTC

V: TRBV7-8
J: TRBJ2-1
size: .
D: .
CDR3: CASSFRDGLYNEQFF
DNA: TGTGCCAGCAGCTTTCGGGACGGACTATACAATGAGCAGTTCTTC

V: TRBV2
J: TRBJ1-4
size: few
D: TRBD1
CDR3: CASDRGPNEKLFF
DNA: TGTGCCAGCGACAGGGGGCCCAATGAAAAACTGTTTTTT

V: TRBV7-2
J: TRBJ2-1
size: .
D: .
CDR3: CASSSGNEQFF
DNA: TGTGCCAGCAGCTCCGGCAATGAGCAGTTCTTC

V: TRBV20-1
J: TRBJ2-1
size: few
D: TRBD1
CDR3: CSARRDRGWFF
DNA: TGCAGTGCTAGACGGGACAGGGGTTGGTTCTTC

V: TRBV7-9
J: TRBJ2-2
size: few
D: .
CDR3: CASSSDSPLGTGELFF
DNA: TGTGCCAGCAGCTCGGATAGCCCTCTGGGCACCGGGGAGCTGTTTTTT

V: TRBV20-1
J: TRBJ1-4
size: .
D: TRBD1
CDR3: CSAPQGGWTNEKLFF
DNA: TGCAGTGCTCCACAGGGGGGGTGGACTAATGAAAAACTGTTTTTT

V: TRBV3-1
J: TRBJ1-6
size: .
D: .
CDR3: CASSDFGTTSPLHF
DNA: TGTGCCAGCAGCGACTTCGGGACAACTTCACCCCTCCACTTT

V: TRBV20-1
J: TRBJ2-7
size: .
D: TRBD2
CDR3: CSAATGTTNEQYF
DNA: TGCAGTGCTGCGACTGGGACTACCAATGAGCAGTACTTC

V: TRBV20-1
J: TRBJ2-3
size: many
D: TRBD2
CDR3: CSASGTSGADTQYF
DNA: TGCAGTGCATCCGGGACTAGCGGGGCAGATACGCAGTATTTT

V: TRBV7-3
J: TRBJ2-1
size: .
D: .
CDR3: CASSLTLAVRLNEQFF
DNA: TGCGCCAGCAGCTTAACGTTGGCTGTGCGTCTCAATGAGCAGTTCTTC

V: TRBV7-2
J: TRBJ1-2
size: once
D: .
CDR3: CASSLGSRAQVRNYGYTF
DNA: TGTGCCAGCAGCTTAGGGTCCAGGGCTCAAGTAAGGAACTATGGCTACACCTTC

V: TRBV9
J: TRBJ1-1
size: few
D: .
CDR3: CASSVRVGTEAFF
DNA: TGTGCCAGCAGCGTCAGGGTGGGGACTGAAGCTTTCTTT

V: TRBV3-1
J: TRBJ2-7
size: .
D: .
CDR3: CASSLDGFYNEQYF
DNA: TGTGCCAGCAGCCTGGACGGCTTCTACAATGAGCAGTACTTC

V: TRBV3-1
J: TRBJ2-7
size: .
D: TRBD2
CDR3: CASSQDPAGVSYF
DNA: TGTGCCAGCAGCCAAGACCCAGCGGGAGTTTCGTACTTC

V: TRBV6-4
J: TRBJ2-3
size: .
D: TRBD2
CDR3: CASSDAGTSGPDTQYF
DNA: TGTGCCAGCAGTGACGCCGGGACTAGCGGACCAGATACGCAGTATTTT

V: TRBV20-1
J: TRBJ2-3
size: many
D: TRBD1
CDR3: CSARGSLTGATDTQYF
DNA: TGCAGTGCTAGGGGTTCGCTTACAGGGGCAACAGATACGCAGTATTTT

V: TRBV20-1
J: TRBJ2-7
size: many
D: TRBD2
CDR3: CSARVPGGSSYEQYF
DNA: TGCAGTGCTAGAGTTCCGGGGGGGAGCTCCTACGAGCAGTACTTC

V: TRBV4-1
J: TRBJ2-3
size: many
D: .
CDR3: CASSQGPRSDTQYF
DNA: TGCGCCAGCAGCCAGGGCCCGCGGTCGGATACGCAGTATTTT

V: TRBV15
J: TRBJ2-3
size: .
D: .
CDR3: CATSSRLRTDTQYF
DNA: TGTGCCACCAGCAGTAGGCTACGCACAGATACGCAGTATTTT

V: TRBV18
J: TRBJ2-3
size: .
D: TRBD2
CDR3: CASSPLAGVYTDTQYF
DNA: TGTGCCAGCTCCCCCCTGGCGGGAGTTTACACAGATACGCAGTATTTT

V: TRBV20-1
J: TRBJ2-7
size: many
D: .
CDR3: CSARDSPPRYEQYF
DNA: TGCAGTGCTAGAGACTCTCCACCACGCTACGAGCAGTACTTC

V: TRBV12-3/TRBV12-4
J: TRBJ2-2
size: .
D: .
CDR3: CASREEFTGELFF
DNA: TGTGCCAGCAGGGAGGAGTTCACCGGGGAGCTGTTTTTT

V: TRBV6-6
J: TRBJ2-6
size: many
D: TRBD1
CDR3: CASSYATGNGANVLTF
DNA: TGTGCCAGCAGTTACGCGACAGGGAATGGGGCCAACGTCCTGACTTTC

V: TRBV5-1
J: TRBJ2-1
size: few
D: .
CDR3: CASSLGPTNEQFF
DNA: TGCGCCAGCAGCTTGGGCCCCACCAATGAGCAGTTCTTC

V: TRBV24-1
J: TRBJ2-7
size: .
D: TRBD2
CDR3: CATSDGRTSGADNEQYF
DNA: TGTGCCACCAGTGATGGGAGGACTAGCGGAGCAGACAATGAGCAGTACTTC

V: TRBV12-3/TRBV12-4
J: TRBJ1-4
size: .
D: TRBD1
CDR3: CASSSGQGPRKLFF
DNA: TGTGCCAGCAGTTCGGGACAGGGACCCAGGAAACTGTTTTTT

V: TRBV20-1
J: TRBJ2-1
size: .
D: .
CDR3: CSATRTSNRNEQFF
DNA: TGCAGTGCTACCAGAACCTCCAACCGCAATGAGCAGTTCTTC

V: TRBV27
J: TRBJ2-3
size: .
D: .
CDR3: CASSIDSYSDTQYF
DNA: TGTGCCAGCAGTATCGACAGCTACTCAGATACGCAGTATTTT